This T cell receptor (beta chain) is from a study of human T cells and chemical hapten exposure. Study-level findings and limits: Compared with pre-sensitization or healthy control sets, expanded TCRs clustered more.

TCRdb reprocessed the RACE reads via MiXCR and lists one record per CDR3 protein. The sample holds roughly 100,000 distinct CDR3 sequences, around 10% seen once. At least ten counts were recorded for this clonotype. Its antigen is unknown. Trimming cost V 3 bases and J 2 bases, with 11 bases left between them. The CDR3 covers 14 residues. From germline, CDR1 is MDHEN and CDR2 SYDVKM. Time point reported: pre-sensitization, week 0. The treatment here: therapeutic diphenylcyclopropenone sensitization with weekly scalp DPC. The sequence was obtained from a woman aged 50 to 60 with alopecia areata. Some clones in this sample may be carry-over from other donors' samples. The sample in question was whole blood, obtained in connection with sensitization to the hapten diphenylcyclopropenone (DPC). The chain links TRBV28 to TRBJ2-7, with D hard to call. The CDR3 is CASSLSHQAYEQYF. The CDR3 coding sequence is TGTGCCAGCAGTTTGAGTCATCAGGCCTACGAGCAGTACTTC.